This T cell receptor (beta chain) was sequenced in a study of OX40 agonist ivuxolimab in advanced cancers. Study in general: Every patient in dose escalation had hepatocellular carcinoma, melanoma, renal cell or head and neck cancer. More than 35% of patients had received prior checkpoint inhibitor therapy. Age averaged around 58 years (range about 20 to 80), and 82.7% were male.

Sequencing was performed with immunoSEQ multiplex PCR; in TCRdb, only in-frame clones are kept and a portion is missing. Of some 86,000 clones in the sample, about 89% were seen once. There are a few counts of this clone. The study sampled blood at baseline, cycle 4 day 1, and cycle 7 day 1. V lost 7 bases, J lost 7 bases, and 14 bases stayed unmatched. Germline assignment: CDR1 SGDLS and CDR2 YYNGEE. CDR3 size: 16 residues. The specimen comprised CD4+ or CD8+ T cells sorted from blood, sampled in a trial of the OX40 agonist ivuxolimab. This clonotype was obtained from an adult with an advanced solid tumor such as melanoma, head and neck, liver or kidney cancer. The genes are TRBV9 and TRBJ2-1, with TRBD1 matching 10 bases. CDR3 loop: CASSTKTGGAWNEQFF. The CDR3 DNA follows: TGTGCCAGCTCCACTAAGACAGGGGGCGCTTGGAATGAGCAGTTCTTC. Full variable domain (missing parts from reference TRBV9 and TRBJ2-1): DSGVTQTPKHLITATGQRVTLRCSPRSGDLSVYWYQQSLDQGLQFLIQYYNGEERAKGNILERFSAQQFPDLHSELNLSSLELGDSALYFCASSTKTGGAWNEQFFGPGTRLTVL.